The 17 T cell receptor beta chains reported below all come from one sample, sequenced in a study of T cell responses to AZD1222 COVID-19 vaccine. TCRdb keeps only in-frame clones here, not all; method: immunoSEQ multiplex PCR. The profile shows fewer than 200,000 clones, 88% of them singletons. The source was peripheral blood, collected 28 days after the second AZD1222 dose. The receptors were sampled from an adult who received the AZD1222 COVID-19 vaccine.

In DNA, the CDR3 is TGTGCCAGCAGCTTAGCGAGTAGCGGGGGGACTCCACAAGAGACCCAGTACTTC. Its translation: CASSLASSGGTPQETQYF. This chain links TRBV7-2 with TRBJ2-5; 10 nucleotides agree with TRBD2. The germline CDR1 and CDR2 sequences are SGHTA and FQGNSA. V dropped 0 bases and J dropped 2; count of bases not matched to a gene: 9. The CDR3 runs 18 residues.

The chain joins TRBV7-8 to TRBJ1-4; 10 bases agree with TRBD1. Per the germline V gene, CDR1 is SGHVS and CDR2 is FQNEAQ. This CDR3 is 17 amino acids long. Losses at the gene ends were 5 bases for V and 6 bases for J; bases not matched to a gene: 12. CDR3 DNA sequence: TGTGCCAGCAGCCCCTGGACAGGGGGATCCCTTTATGAAAAACTGTTTTTT. Its protein product is CASSPWTGGSLYEKLFF.

The V and J genes are TRBV5-4 and TRBJ1-6; 8 positions match TRBD1. CDR1 and CDR2 (germline): SGHNT, YYREEE (reference sequence). V was clipped by 5 bases and J by 5 bases; unmatched bases: 3. CDR3 length equals 14 residues. DNA of the CDR3: TGTGCCAGCAGGTGGGACAGGCATAATTCACCCCTCCACTTT. This sequence encodes CASRWDRHNSPLHF.

This chain uses TRBV5-5 with TRBJ2-7; D is possibly TRBD2 (6 bases). The length of the CDR3 is 15 residues. V lost 6 bases and J 0 bases, leaving 16 bases between the germline ends. CDR1 and CDR2 from the germline V gene are SGHKS and YYEKEE (reference sequence). As DNA, the CDR3 is TGTGCCAGCACCGCTGGGACTCTACCCTCCTACGAGCAGTACTTC. Translating gives CASTAGTLPSYEQYF. Variable domain in full (rest from reference TRBV5-5 and TRBJ2-7): DAGVTQSPTHLIKTRGQQVTLRCSPISGHKSVSWYQQVLGQGPQFIFQYYEKEERGRGNFPDRFSARQFPNYSSELNVNALLLGDSALYLCASTAGTLPSYEQYFGPGTRLTVT.

The rearrangement uses TRBV23-1 and TRBJ2-3; D might be TRBD2 (7 bases). TRBV23-1 is an open reading frame, and its role is uncertain. The CDR3 loop spans 16 amino acids. Deletions cut 2 bases from V and 5 bases from J, with 17 bases between. The CDR3 loop is CASSQGPRGAGDTQYF. The CDR3 coding sequence is TGCGCCAGCAGTCAAGGTCCACGGGGGGCGGGAGATACGCAGTATTTT.

The genes are TRBV3-1 (or the pseudogene TRBV3-2) and TRBJ1-5, with TRBD1 as a possible D gene (6 bases). There are 15 residues in the CDR3. Trimming left V 4 bases short and J 5 bases short, with 15 bases between. Germline lookup yields CDR1 LGHDT and CDR2 YNNKEL (reference sequence). The chain's CDR3 is CASSPSGGGDQPQHF. For the CDR3, the DNA is TGTGCCAGCAGCCCTAGCGGGGGGGGCGATCAGCCCCAGCATTTT.

This chain connects TRBV5-4 to TRBJ2-7, with a weak D call TRBD1 (7 bases). Germline V CDR1 and CDR2: SGHNT, YYREEE (reference sequence). CDR3 length: 14 amino acids. Deletions cut 2 bases from V and 6 bases from J, with 15 bases between. CDR3 nucleotide sequence: TGTGCCAGCAGCTTTAGCCAGGGGGGAACCGAGCAGTACTTC. As protein: CASSFSQGGTEQYF.

This clone was counted a few times. J is TRBJ2-1 and V is TRBV3-1 (or the pseudogene TRBV3-2), with 13 positions matching TRBD2. The germline CDR1 and CDR2 sequences are LGHDT and YNNKEL (reference sequence). The J segment lost 4 bases and the V segment lost 0 bases, leaving 3 bases of the junction unmatched. This CDR3 has 17 amino acids. DNA of the CDR3: TGTGCCAGCAGCCAAGAGGTGGGACTAGCGGGGTACAATGAGCAGTTCTTC. This codes for CASSQEVGLAGYNEQFF.

The chain joins TRBV18 to TRBJ1-4, with 9 bases lining up with TRBD1. Germline V gene sequence: CDR1 KGHSH, CDR2 LQKENI. This CDR3 is 15 amino acids long. J was trimmed by 4 bases and V by 5 bases; bases with no gene match: 5. The CDR3 sequence: CASSAGTGSNEKLFF. DNA for the CDR3: TGTGCCAGCTCAGCCGGGACAGGGAGTAATGAAAAACTGTTTTTT.

J is TRBJ2-3 and V is TRBV19; TRBD1 aligns across 7 bases. CDR1 and CDR2 from the germline V gene are LNHDA and SQIVND (reference sequence). CDR3 length equals 15 residues. The V and J ends lost 5 bases and 6 bases, in that order; junction bases with no gene match: 11. The CDR3 region has the DNA TGTGCCAGTAGTGAAACCGGGACAGAAGGCGATACGCAGTATTTT. This codes for CASSETGTEGDTQYF.

A note on this clone: One end of the junction does not line up with germline, which may come from a read error. The gene calls are TRBV19 and TRBJ1-2; 8 nucleotides align to TRBD1. The CDR3 has 11 residues. From germline, CDR1 is LNHDA and CDR2 SQIVND (reference sequence). CDR3 sequence (DNA): TGTGCCAGTAGTCCAAGGACAGGGCTACACTTC. Protein product: CASSPRTGLHF.

The CDR3 nucleotides are TGTGCCACCAGCGGGGGGGCAGATTCACCCCTCCACTTT. It yields the protein CATSGGADSPLHF. V gene TRBV15 combines with J gene TRBJ1-6; a possible D gene is TRBD1 (6 bases). V was shortened by 5 bases and J by 8 bases, with 10 bases between the two germline ends. CDR3 size: 13 residues. Germline CDR1 is LNHNV and CDR2 is YYDKDF (reference sequence).

This chain connects TRBV3-1 (or the pseudogene TRBV3-2) to TRBJ2-5; D perhaps matches TRBD2 (7 bases). Trimming stripped 5 bases from V and 5 bases from J, with 21 bases between. The CDR3 sequence is 16 residues long. Germline V gives CDR1 LGHDT, CDR2 YNNKEL (reference sequence). DNA for the CDR3: TGTGCCAGCAGCAACGGGGGGCGTCAGGCCCGGGAGACCCAGTACTTC. This gives the protein CASSNGGRQARETQYF.

The genes are TRBV7-2 and TRBJ2-2; 7 bases line up with TRBD2. V shed 4 bases and J 6 bases; nucleotides not matched to a gene: 2. This CDR3 spans 13 amino acids. Germline V gives CDR1 SGHTA, CDR2 FQGNSA. DNA for the CDR3: TGTGCCAGCAGCTCTGGACTAGCCGGGGAGCTGTTTTTT. Translating it yields CASSSGLAGELFF.

The chain recombines TRBV5-8 with TRBJ2-3, with unresolved D. Germline assignment: CDR1 SGHTS and CDR2 YDEGEE. V lost 0 bases, J lost 1 base, and 9 bases lay in between. The CDR3 totals 15 residues. The CDR3 reads CASSLDTPGTDTQYF. DNA for the CDR3: TGTGCCAGCAGCTTGGACACTCCGGGCACAGATACGCAGTATTTT.

The rearrangement joins TRBV2 to TRBJ1-4; TRBD1 aligns across 8 bases. The ends lost 3 bases at V and 3 bases at J; junction bases unmatched: 3. This CDR3 spans 15 amino acids. Germline V gene lookup returns CDR1 SNHLY and CDR2 FYNNEI. As DNA, the CDR3 is TGTGCCAGCAGTGAGGAGGGACAGGCTAATGAAAAACTGTTTTTT. It yields the protein CASSEEGQANEKLFF.

The genes are TRBV11-2 and TRBJ2-1, with D perhaps matching TRBD1 (5 bases). This CDR3 has 14 residues. CDR1 and CDR2 (germline): SGHAT, FQNNGV. V was pared by 7 bases and J by 6 bases, with 16 bases between. CDR3 coding DNA: TGTGCCAGCAACAACGGGTTGGGGCCCAATGAGCAGTTCTTC. Its protein product is CASNNGLGPNEQFF.